The 18 T cell receptor beta chains below were found in one sample sequenced in a study of cytomegalovirus exposure and HLA in healthy donors. The assay was immunoSEQ multiplex PCR, and TCRdb's table has in-frame clones only and misses some. The sample shows hundreds of thousands of clones, about 83% of them seen only once. Source material: PBMCs. These receptors were taken from a man between 18 and 29 years old in good health and CMV-seronegative.

This CDR3 is CASSNYNEQFF. CDR3 sequence (DNA): TGTGCCAGCAGTAACTACAATGAGCAGTTCTTC. The chain uses TRBV7-2 and TRBJ2-1; no firm D call. The germline gives CDR1 SGHTA, CDR2 FQGNSA. Trimming removed 6 bases at V and 3 bases at J, with 3 bases between. The CDR3 is 11 amino acids.

The chain is built from TRBV28 and TRBJ2-7, with 9 nucleotides matching TRBD1. The V gene end was trimmed by 7 bases and the J gene end by 3 bases; junction bases not matched to a gene: 13. From germline, CDR1 is MDHEN and CDR2 SYDVKM. This CDR3 is built from 16 residues. The CDR3 is CASTGGGTGTFYEQYF. The CDR3 DNA reads as TGTGCCAGCACTGGGGGAGGGACAGGGACGTTCTACGAGCAGTACTTC.

The chain joins TRBV2 to TRBJ2-1, with unresolved D. Germline lookup yields CDR1 SNHLY and CDR2 FYNNEI. V gave up 6 bases and J gave up 0 bases, with 12 bases separating them. This CDR3 contains 15 residues. The CDR3 region has the DNA TGTGCCAGCAGCCGAACAGAGAGCTCCTACAATGAGCAGTTCTTC. This encodes CASSRTESSYNEQFF. The full variable domain, its missing parts supplied by reference TRBV2 and TRBJ2-1, is EPEVTQTPSHQVTQMGQEVILRCVPISNHLYFYWYRQILGQKVEFLVSFYNNEISEKSEIFDDQFSVERPDGSNFTLKIRSTKLEDSAMYFCASSRTESSYNEQFFGPGTRLTVL.

This chain links TRBV27 with TRBJ1-6, with D perhaps matching TRBD1 (5 bases). CDR3 length equals 15 residues. Germline V gene lookup returns CDR1 MNHEY and CDR2 SMNVEV (reference sequence). Trimming stripped 6 bases from V and 4 bases from J, with 13 bases between. Here the CDR3 reads CASSPPRQYNSPLHF. CDR3 bases: TGTGCCAGCAGCCCTCCGCGACAGTATAATTCACCCCTCCACTTT.

This chain joins TRBV28 and TRBJ1-5; 8 bases map to TRBD1. Germline values: CDR1 MDHEN, CDR2 SYDVKM. V was pared by 7 bases and J by 2 bases, with 4 bases of the junction left unmatched. The CDR3 is 14 amino acids. In DNA, the CDR3 is TGTGCCAGCAATCAGGGGGCGCGCAATCAGCCCCAGCATTTT. Translation: CASNQGARNQPQHF.

The chain employs TRBV4-1 and TRBJ2-7; 7 bases agree with TRBD2. V gave up 5 bases and J gave up 2 bases; unmatched junction bases: 9. The CDR3 is 15 amino acids. In germline, CDR1 is MGHRA, CDR2 YSYEKL. This CDR3 is CASSFGTNPAYEQYF. The CDR3 DNA follows: TGCGCCAGCAGCTTCGGGACTAATCCCGCCTACGAGCAGTACTTC.

V usage is TRBV28 and J usage is TRBJ2-1; D not certain. This CDR3 has 14 amino acids. Germline assignment: CDR1 MDHEN and CDR2 SYDVKM. The V gene lost 3 bases and the J gene lost 5 bases, with 11 bases spanning the gap. The CDR3 region is CASSFSGPHNEQFF. The CDR3 DNA is TGTGCCAGCAGTTTCTCAGGTCCCCACAATGAGCAGTTCTTC. The whole variable domain, remainder taken from reference TRBV28 and TRBJ2-1, is DVKVTQSSRYLVKRTGEKVFLECVQDMDHENMFWYRQDPGLGLRLIYFSYDVKMKEKGDIPEGYSVSREKKERFSLILESASTNQTSMYLCASSFSGPHNEQFFGPGTRLTVL.

V usage is TRBV27 and J usage is TRBJ1-2; D unclear. The CDR3 loop spans 13 amino acids. V was shortened by 5 bases and J by 6 bases, with 13 bases between the two germline ends. Germline V lookup: CDR1 MNHEY, CDR2 SMNVEV (reference sequence). The CDR3 DNA reads TGTGCCAGCAGTCCGACGGGTCGGGATGGCTACACCTTC. This encodes CASSPTGRDGYTF.

The V call is TRBV18, the J call TRBJ2-1; 9 bases line up with TRBD2. The length of the CDR3 is 16 residues. Germline V gene data show CDR1 as KGHSH and CDR2 as LQKENI. V was clipped by 1 base and J by 6 bases; unmatched bases: 7. CDR3 in amino acids: CASSPQMGGRANEQFF. DNA of the CDR3: TGTGCCAGCTCACCACAAATGGGCGGGAGGGCCAATGAGCAGTTCTTC.

This clone was picked up a small number of times. V gene TRBV10-1 combines with J gene TRBJ1-6; tentatively, D is TRBD1 (6 bases). CDR1 WNHNN and CDR2 SYGVQD come from the germline V gene (reference sequence). V was cut by 6 bases and J by 7 bases, with 16 bases left in between. The CDR3 covers 15 residues. CDR3 sequence (DNA): TGCGCCAGCAGCAAGGGGGGGCAGATCAATTCACCCCTCCACTTT. This gives the protein CASSKGGQINSPLHF.

The chain is built from TRBV5-1 and TRBJ2-3; the match to TRBD2 covers 7 bases. CDR3 size: 15 residues. Germline V gene lookup returns CDR1 SGHRS and CDR2 YFSETQ. V gave up 2 bases and J gave up 2 bases; unmatched junction bases: 5. CDR3 sequence: CASSLASGDTDTQYF. CDR3 sequence (DNA): TGCGCCAGCAGCTTAGCAAGCGGGGACACAGATACGCAGTATTTT. Full variable domain (remainder filled in from reference TRBV5-1 and TRBJ2-3): KAGVTQTPRYLIKTRGQQVTLSCSPISGHRSVSWYQQTPGQGLQFLFEYFSETQRNKGNFPGRFSGRQFSNSRSEMNVSTLELGDSALYLCASSLASGDTDTQYFGPGTRLTVL.

The V gene is TRBV28, the J gene TRBJ1-5, with D hard to call. V was cut by 5 bases and J by 11 bases, with 16 bases left in between. CDR1 and CDR2 (germline): MDHEN, SYDVKM. CDR3 length equals 13 residues. Here the CDR3 reads CASSEAGYWSQHF. As DNA, the CDR3 is TGTGCCAGCAGTGAAGCGGGGTATTGGTCCCAGCATTTT.

J is TRBJ2-7 and V is TRBV11-3, with 8 bases aligning to TRBD2. This CDR3 contains 15 residues. The V gene end was trimmed by 1 base and the J gene end by 5 bases; junction bases not matched to a gene: 7. CDR1 is SGHNT, CDR2 YENEEA, per germline. CDR3: CASSLGGLSGDEQYF. CDR3 DNA sequence: TGTGCCAGCAGCTTAGGGGGGCTTAGCGGGGACGAGCAGTACTTC.

The chain couples TRBV29-1 to TRBJ2-1; TRBD2 matches at 7 bases. This CDR3 is built from 14 residues. Germline V CDR1 and CDR2: SQVTM, ANQGSEA. Trimming took 7 bases from V and 4 from J; bases not matched to a gene: 10. The CDR3 loop is CSARTRPRYNEQFF. The CDR3 DNA follows: TGCAGCGCAAGGACTAGACCTCGTTACAATGAGCAGTTCTTC.

The genes are TRBV6-5 and TRBJ1-2; a weak D match, TRBD1 (5 bases). V was cut by 6 bases and J by 3 bases, with 11 bases left in between. The CDR3 is 13 residues long. Germline loops: CDR1 MNHEY, CDR2 SVGAGI. In DNA, the CDR3 is TGTGCCAGCAGACAAATGACAGACTATGGCTACACCTTC. Amino acids: CASRQMTDYGYTF.

CDR3 loop: CASRDPRGGQGYNEQFF. CDR3 nucleotides: TGTGCCAGCAGGGACCCTCGCGGGGGGCAGGGATACAATGAGCAGTTCTTC. This rearrangement joins TRBV28 to TRBJ2-1, with 8 nucleotides matching TRBD2. J gave up 4 bases and V 6 bases, and 14 bases lay outside the gene matches. The CDR3 runs 17 residues. CDR1 is MDHEN and CDR2 is SYDVKM in the germline V gene.

The chain links TRBV19 to TRBJ1-5; tentatively, D is TRBD1 (6 bases). The germline V gene has CDR1 LNHDA and CDR2 SQIVND (reference sequence). The CDR3 is 15 residues long. V lost 7 bases, J lost 4 bases, and 17 bases lay in between. CDR3 protein: CASKLRTEINQPQHF. DNA of the CDR3: TGTGCCAGTAAATTGAGGACAGAGATAAATCAGCCCCAGCATTTT.

The CDR3 region is CASSPGTGSTGELFF. For the CDR3, the DNA is TGTGCCAGCTCACCCGGGACAGGGTCCACCGGGGAGCTGTTTTTT. The V and J genes are TRBV18 and TRBJ2-2, with TRBD1 matching 9 bases. Germline CDR1 KGHSH, CDR2 LQKENI. After removal of 3 bases from V and 4 bases from J, the junction contained 3 bases not matched to a gene. The CDR3 has 15 amino acids.